Below are 23 T cell receptor beta chains sequenced from a single sample in a study of cytomegalovirus exposure and HLA in healthy donors. A multiplex PCR was run with 60 Vbeta primers and 13 Jbeta primers. Libraries were prepared by immunoSEQ multiplex PCR; TCRdb keeps only in-frame clonotypes and omits some of them. Seen here are 65,000 to 95,000 clones, 75% observed once, and the top ten hold around 11%. Sequenced: PBMCs. These receptors came from a man between 65 and 85 years old in good health and CMV-seronegative.

This chain uses TRBV4-2 with TRBJ2-3; a possible D gene is TRBD1 (5 bases). The V end lost 0 bases, the J end lost 2 bases, and 9 bases lay between the germline ends. Germline loops: CDR1 LGHNA, CDR2 YNFKEQ. The CDR3 covers 15 residues. CDR3 sequence: CASSQDTGVTDTQYF. DNA for the CDR3: TGTGCCAGCAGCCAAGATACAGGTGTCACAGATACGCAGTATTTT.

V is TRBV5-3 and J is TRBJ1-1, with a possible D match to TRBD1 (5 bases). TRBV5-3 is an open reading frame, and its role is uncertain. V was trimmed by 0 bases and J by 0 bases, leaving 6 bases between them. The length of the CDR3 is 14 residues. The DNA for the CDR3 is TGTGCCAGAAGCTTGGCAGGGATGAACACTGAAGCTTTCTTT. Its translation is CARSLAGMNTEAFF.

The CDR3 nucleotides read TGTGCCAGCAGCTCCAGGAGCCAGGGGTTCGAAGCTTTCTTT. Residues: CASSSRSQGFEAFF. The rearrangement joins TRBV7-2 to TRBJ1-1, with D perhaps matching TRBD1 (6 bases). Per the germline V gene, CDR1 is SGHTA and CDR2 is FQGNSA. The ends were cut back, 4 bases at V and 8 bases at J, with 17 bases in the middle. The length of the CDR3 is 14 residues.

This clone was recorded once. V usage is TRBV29-1 and J usage is TRBJ2-5; D unresolved. Germline V gene lookup returns CDR1 SQVTM and CDR2 ANQGSEA. CDR3 length equals 8 residues. The CDR3 nucleotides read TGCGCGGTAGAGACCCAGTACTTC. Translation: CAVETQYF.

The table lists this clone with a few counts. This chain connects TRBV5-1 to TRBJ1-6; D remains ambiguous. Germline CDR1 reads SGHRS; CDR2 reads YFSETQ. Between the trimmed V and J ends, which lost 0 bases and 6 bases, there was a span of 10 bases. The CDR3 sequence is 15 residues long. The CDR3 nucleotides read TGCGCCAGCAGCTTGGCGGCCGGGATTAATTCACCCCTCCACTTT. The encoded protein is CASSLAAGINSPLHF.

This clone was counted a few times. This chain connects TRBV7-9 to TRBJ1-4; no clear D. This CDR3 spans 15 amino acids. Trimming left V 1 base short and J 4 bases short, with 10 bases between. Germline V gene sequence: CDR1 SEHNR, CDR2 FQNEAQ (reference sequence). The CDR3, as DNA: TGTGCCAGCAGCTTAGAGTGGCAGGATAATGAAAAACTGTTTTTT. It translates to CASSLEWQDNEKLFF.

The chain carries TRBV29-1 and TRBJ2-2, with TRBD1 matching over 7 bases. The ends lost 5 bases at V and 0 bases at J; junction bases unmatched: 6. This CDR3 comprises 15 residues. The germline V gene encodes CDR1 SQVTM and CDR2 ANQGSEA. CDR3 DNA sequence: TGCAGCGTTCGGACAGGAACTCCGAACACCGGGGAGCTGTTTTTT. This codes for CSVRTGTPNTGELFF.

Only a few counts were recorded for this clone. The CDR3 sequence: CASSFTDSLSHYGYTF. CDR3 nucleotide sequence: TGTGCCAGCAGTTTCACAGACAGCTTAAGTCACTATGGCTACACCTTC. The chain has TRBV6-5 and TRBJ1-2, with a tentative D call TRBD1 (5 bases). The CDR3 length is 16 residues. Trimming shortened V by 4 bases and J by 3 bases, and 18 bases separated the two germline ends. The germline V gene has CDR1 MNHEY and CDR2 SVGAGI.

This chain links TRBV5-1 with TRBJ2-5; 7 nucleotides match TRBD1. After removal of 0 bases from V and 5 bases from J, the junction contained 7 bases not matched to a gene. Per germline, CDR1 SGHRS and CDR2 YFSETQ. The CDR3 is 15 amino acids. The CDR3 sequence is CASSLATGAWETQYF. CDR3 bases: TGCGCCAGCAGCTTGGCCACAGGGGCCTGGGAGACCCAGTACTTC.

This chain connects TRBV5-1 to TRBJ2-7; 10 nucleotides match TRBD1. Germline V CDR1 and CDR2: SGHRS, YFSETQ. The CDR3 runs to 17 residues. J was trimmed by 2 bases and V by 0 bases; bases with no gene match: 8. Written as DNA, the CDR3 is TGCGCCAGCAGCTTGGTGGGGACAGGGGTAGGGACCTACGAGCAGTACTTC. Protein product: CASSLVGTGVGTYEQYF.

This clone was detected once. J is TRBJ1-2 and V is TRBV7-8; possible D gene TRBD1, 5 bases. Between the trimmed V and J ends, which lost 5 bases and 4 bases, there was a span of 20 bases. CDR1 and CDR2 from the germline V gene are SGHVS and FQNEAQ. This CDR3 spans 16 amino acids. CDR3 residues: CASSPGRGRVGYGYTF. CDR3 nucleotides: TGTGCCAGCAGCCCCGGTAGGGGAAGAGTTGGCTATGGCTACACCTTC.

This clone has more than one count but fewer than ten. The chain employs TRBV13 and TRBJ2-7; no reliable D call. There are 15 residues in the CDR3. In germline, CDR1 is PRHDT, CDR2 FYEKMQ (reference sequence). V lost 1 base and J 7 bases, leaving 17 bases between the germline ends. Written as DNA, the CDR3 is TGTGCCAGCAGCTTAGAGGCGGCAGTCCCGAGGGAGCAGTACTTC. Translated: CASSLEAAVPREQYF.

V is TRBV5-4 and J is TRBJ2-2; 8 bases match TRBD1. The CDR3 runs to 14 residues. Germline V gene lookup returns CDR1 SGHNT and CDR2 YYREEE (reference sequence). The V gene end was trimmed by 4 bases and the J gene end by 7 bases; junction bases not matched to a gene: 6. The chain's CDR3 is CASSPPGQGGELFF. The CDR3 nucleotides read TGTGCCAGCAGCCCCCCCGGACAGGGCGGGGAGCTGTTTTTT. The full variable domain, in which reference TRBV5-4 and TRBJ2-2 provide the parts outside the CDR3, is ETGVTQSPTHLIKTRGQQVTLRCSSQSGHNTVSWYQQALGQGPQFIFQYYREEENGRGNFPPRFSGLQFPNYSSELNVNALELDDSALYLCASSPPGQGGELFFGEGSRLTVL.

This clone turned up a few times. This rearrangement joins TRBV5-5 to TRBJ2-6; unclear D gene. The germline V gene has CDR1 SGHKS and CDR2 YYEKEE (reference sequence). This CDR3 is built from 15 residues. The V end was cut by 1 base, the J end by 8 bases, with 13 bases between. The CDR3 reads CASSLQLTSPNVLTF. CDR3 bases: TGTGCCAGCAGCTTGCAATTGACAAGCCCCAACGTCCTGACTTTC.

The chain carries TRBV4-1 and TRBJ1-1, with 11 bases that match TRBD1. The V and J ends lost 5 bases and 5 bases, in that order; junction bases with no gene match: 10. This CDR3 contains 16 residues. CDR1 is MGHRA and CDR2 is YSYEKL in the germline V gene. The CDR3 DNA reads TGCGCCAGCAGCACGGACAGGGGGCTCGGGGGGACTGAAGCTTTCTTT. Its protein is CASSTDRGLGGTEAFF.

This chain connects TRBV5-1 to TRBJ2-7; D is perhaps TRBD2 (5 bases). Germline V gives CDR1 SGHRS, CDR2 YFSETQ. CDR3 length equals 12 residues. Trimming removed 7 bases at V and 7 bases at J, with 15 bases between. The CDR3 loop is CASARTECEQYF. Here the CDR3 DNA reads TGCGCCAGCGCGAGGACTGAGTGTGAGCAGTACTTC.

In its sample, this clone was seen once. The rearrangement joins TRBV28 to TRBJ2-7; weak D call: TRBD1 (6 bases). From germline, CDR1 is MDHEN and CDR2 SYDVKM. The CDR3 runs to 13 residues. Trimming removed 7 bases from V and 8 bases from J, with 18 bases in between. Here the CDR3 reads CASTGATNLKQYF. The CDR3 coding sequence is TGTGCCAGCACAGGGGCAACTAATTTGAAGCAGTACTTC.

The V gene is TRBV7-2, the J gene TRBJ1-5, with TRBD1 matching 7 bases. The V and J ends lost 2 bases and 5 bases, in that order; junction bases with no gene match: 3. This CDR3 has 14 residues. CDR1 and CDR2 from the germline V gene are SGHTA and FQGNSA. CDR3: CASSLIQGDQPQHF. As DNA, the CDR3 is TGTGCCAGCAGCTTAATCCAGGGGGATCAGCCCCAGCATTTT.

V gene TRBV7-2 combines with J gene TRBJ2-1; TRBD2 agrees at 7 bases. V was clipped by 8 bases and J by 7 bases; unmatched bases: 8. This CDR3 contains 13 residues. The germline V gene has CDR1 SGHTA and CDR2 FQGNSA. For the CDR3, the DNA is TGTGCCAGCCGAACTAGCGACGGGAATGAGCAGTTCTTC. This gives the protein CASRTSDGNEQFF.

This sequence joins TRBV5-4 and TRBJ1-5; D call uncertain. Germline assignment: CDR1 SGHNT and CDR2 YYREEE (reference sequence). Between the trimmed V and J ends, which lost 4 bases and 3 bases, there was a span of 8 bases. The CDR3 is 13 amino acids. The CDR3 DNA reads as TGTGCCAGCAGCCGCGGGTCCAATCAGCCCCAGCATTTT. Protein sequence: CASSRGSNQPQHF. Full variable domain (missing parts from reference TRBV5-4 and TRBJ1-5): ETGVTQSPTHLIKTRGQQVTLRCSSQSGHNTVSWYQQALGQGPQFIFQYYREEENGRGNFPPRFSGLQFPNYSSELNVNALELDDSALYLCASSRGSNQPQHFGDGTRLSIL.

The rearrangement links TRBV18 to TRBJ1-5; 9 bases match TRBD1. The CDR3 is 14 amino acids. Germline V gives CDR1 KGHSH, CDR2 LQKENI. V shed 4 bases and J 2 bases; nucleotides not matched to a gene: 0. CDR3 protein: CASSRDRGNQPQHF. The CDR3 nucleotides read TGTGCCAGCTCACGGGACAGGGGCAATCAGCCCCAGCATTTT. Together with reference TRBV18 and TRBJ1-5, the CDR3 gives the full variable domain: NAGVMQNPRHLVRRRGQEARLRCSPMKGHSHVYWYRQLPEEGLKFMVYLQKENIIDESGMPKERFSAEFPKEGPSILRIQQVVRGDSAAYFCASSRDRGNQPQHFGDGTRLSIL.

This chain's CDR3 is CASSAGTGFYTGELFF. As DNA, the CDR3 is TGTGCCAGCAGCGCAGGGACAGGGTTTTACACCGGGGAGCTGTTTTTT. J is TRBJ2-2 and V is TRBV7-9; 9 bases agree with TRBD1. The CDR3 totals 16 residues. V shed 5 bases, J shed 3 bases, and the junction held 7 bases outside the gene matches. Germline V gene sequence: CDR1 SEHNR, CDR2 FQNEAQ (reference sequence).

V and J are TRBV2 and TRBJ1-4; D remains ambiguous. Looked up from germline, CDR1 is SNHLY and CDR2 is FYNNEI. The CDR3 consists of 12 residues. V shed 4 bases and J shed 4 bases, with 4 bases lying between them. The chain's CDR3 is CASSGLNEKLFF. In DNA form, the CDR3 reads TGTGCCAGCAGTGGGCTTAATGAAAAACTGTTTTTT.